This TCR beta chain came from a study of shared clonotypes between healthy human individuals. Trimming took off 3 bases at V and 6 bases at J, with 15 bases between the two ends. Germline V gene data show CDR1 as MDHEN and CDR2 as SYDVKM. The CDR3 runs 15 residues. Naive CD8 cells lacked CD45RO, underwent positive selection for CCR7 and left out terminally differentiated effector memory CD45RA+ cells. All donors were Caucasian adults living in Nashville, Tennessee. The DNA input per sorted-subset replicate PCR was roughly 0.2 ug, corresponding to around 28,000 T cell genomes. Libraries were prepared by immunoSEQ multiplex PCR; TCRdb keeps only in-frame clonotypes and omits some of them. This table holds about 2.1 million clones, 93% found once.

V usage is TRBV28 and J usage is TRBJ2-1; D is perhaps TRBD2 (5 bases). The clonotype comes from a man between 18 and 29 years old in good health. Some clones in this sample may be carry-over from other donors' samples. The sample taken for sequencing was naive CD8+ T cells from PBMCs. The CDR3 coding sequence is TGTGCCAGCAGTTTGCCCCGGGGAATCGGCAATGAGCAGTTCTTC. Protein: CASSLPRGIGNEQFF.